A selection of T cell receptor beta chains follows, all from one sample in a study of shared clonotypes between healthy human individuals. Measured with immunoSEQ multiplex PCR; TCRdb has only the in-frame clones, and not every one. In the table there are 950,000 to 1,300,000 clones, about 74% of which are singletons. The specimen was memory CD4+ T cells sorted from blood. These TCRs come from a man younger than 35 in good health. The CDR3 runs from the conserved cysteine through the conserved F or W. The D gene is left open where the match is weak. Some rows mark clone size as missing; the rest say once, few, many or name a class of expanded clone.

v_gene,d_gene,abundance,j_gene,CDR3nt,CDR3aa
TRBV15,-,-,TRBJ2-3,TGTGCCACCCGCCGGCACAGCACAGATACGCAGTATTTT,CATRRHSTDTQYF
TRBV4-1,TRBD1,-,TRBJ2-3,TGCGCCAGCAGCCAATCCCAGGGGGCCGGCACAGATACGCAGTATTTT,CASSQSQGAGTDTQYF
TRBV5-1,-,-,TRBJ1-3,TGCGCCAGCAGCTTGGAATTACAAAGCTCTGGAAACACCATATATTTT,CASSLELQSSGNTIYF
TRBV7-2,TRBD2,-,TRBJ2-1,TGTGCCAGCAGCGCTCGATCGGCAGGGACTAGCGCCGAGCAGTTCTTC,CASSARSAGTSAEQFF
TRBV28,-,-,TRBJ2-5,TGTGCCAGCAGAGAGAACGGACCTCAAGAGACCCAGTACTTC,CASRENGPQETQYF
TRBV5-1,-,-,TRBJ1-5,TGCGCCAGCAGCTTGGAGGGGACGGCTAATCAGCCCCAGCATTTT,CASSLEGTANQPQHF
TRBV5-1,-,-,TRBJ2-3,TGCGCCAGCAGCTGGGGGAGTAGAAACACAGATACGCAGTATTTT,CASSWGSRNTDTQYF
TRBV6-5,-,-,TRBJ1-5,TGTGCCAGCACCTCCCCGGGTCAGCCCCAGCATTTT,CASTSPGQPQHF
TRBV5-1,TRBD1,-,TRBJ2-2,TGCGCCAGCAGCTTGGTAGCAGGGGGCCCCGGGGAGCTGTTTTTT,CASSLVAGGPGELFF
TRBV6-6,-,-,TRBJ1-5,TGTGCCAGCAGTTCCAGTAATAGCAATCAGCCCCAGCATTTT,CASSSSNSNQPQHF
TRBV6-1,-,few,TRBJ2-5,TGTGCCAGCAGTGATGGGGGAGAGACCCAGTACTTC,CASSDGGETQYF
TRBV5-1,TRBD2,-,TRBJ2-1,TGCGCCAGCAGCTTCTCGGCCGGGACTAGACTGAACTATGAGCAGTTCTTC,CASSFSAGTRLNYEQFF
TRBV29-1,-,-,TRBJ1-1,TGCAGCGCCGCGGACAGCACTGAAGCTTTCTTT,CSAADSTEAFF
TRBV6-5,-,few,TRBJ1-2,TGTGCCAGCAGTAAACAGACGAACTATGGCTACACCTTC,CASSKQTNYGYTF
TRBV9,TRBD2,-,TRBJ2-5,TGTGCCAGCTCCCCGACTAGCTTTTTTCAAGAGACCCAGTACTTC,CASSPTSFFQETQYF
TRBV30,-,once,TRBJ2-2,TGTGCCTGGAATAAGGGCATGAACACCGGGGAGCTGTTTTTT,CAWNKGMNTGELFF
TRBV28,TRBD1,-,TRBJ1-5,TGTGCCAGCAGTATGACAGGGCGAGAGCGGCCCCAGCATTTT,CASSMTGRERPQHF
TRBV28,TRBD2,-,TRBJ2-3,TGTGCCAGCAGTCAAACGACTAGCGGGGGCGCGTTT,CASSQTTSGGAF
TRBV10-3,TRBD2,-,TRBJ2-1,TGTGCCATCAGCTCGGGAAGCGGGGGCAATGAGCAGTTCTTC,CAISSGSGGNEQFF
TRBV7-9,-,few,TRBJ1-1,TGTGCCAGCAGCCGAGGCGTTTTCGGAGGAGACACTGAAGCTTTCTTT,CASSRGVFGGDTEAFF
TRBV28,-,-,TRBJ2-3,TGTGCCAGCAGTTTGCGGGGCACGGTGACAGATACGCAGTATTTT,CASSLRGTVTDTQYF
TRBV27,-,-,TRBJ2-4,TGTGCCAGCAGTTTATTGCGAGATCAGTCCAAAAACATTCAGTACTTC,CASSLLRDQSKNIQYF
TRBV11-1,-,-,TRBJ1-3,TGTGCCAGCAGCGCACAGAACTCTGGAAACACCATATATTTT,CASSAQNSGNTIYF
TRBV10-1,-,-,TRBJ2-7,TGCGCCAGCAGTGAGTCTGGGAGGACGGACGCCTACGAGCAGTACTTC,CASSESGRTDAYEQYF
TRBV2,TRBD1,-,TRBJ2-5,TGTGCCGGAGGACAGGGGGTCCTCCAAGAGACCCAGTACTTC,CAGGQGVLQETQYF
TRBV28,-,-,TRBJ2-5,TGTGCCAGCAGTTCGGACTACTTTGGGGACCAGTACTTC,CASSSDYFGDQYF
TRBV5-1,-,-,TRBJ2-7,TGCGCCAGCAGCTTAGTAGCAGGGGCTCTCGAGCAGTACTTC,CASSLVAGALEQYF
TRBV19,-,-,TRBJ2-1,TGTGCCAGTAGTACACTTAGACAGGCGCCGTACAATGAGCAGTTCTTC,CASSTLRQAPYNEQFF
TRBV16,-,-,TRBJ1-4,TGTGCCAGCAGGCACAGGGATCCTAATGAAAAACTGTTTTTT,CASRHRDPNEKLFF
TRBV5-1,TRBD1,-,TRBJ2-7,TGCGCCAGCAGCAGAGCCGGACAGGGGGACGAGCAGTACTTC,CASSRAGQGDEQYF
TRBV9,-,-,TRBJ2-7,TGTGCCAGCAGCGTCGTCGGGACCGCGGGTACCTACGAGCAGTACTTC,CASSVVGTAGTYEQYF
TRBV5-1,TRBD2,-,TRBJ2-7,TGCGCCAGCAGCTTGGTTACTAGCGGACTTTCCTACGAGCAGTACTTC,CASSLVTSGLSYEQYF
TRBV2,TRBD2,-,TRBJ2-7,TGTGCCAGCAGCCAAGGACTAGCGATCTACGAGCAGTACTTC,CASSQGLAIYEQYF
TRBV6-1,-,-,TRBJ1-5,TGTGCCAGCACACAGGGTAATCAGCCCCAGCATTTT,CASTQGNQPQHF
TRBV9,-,-,TRBJ1-5,TGTGCCAGCAGCAATGGGAAGGGCAATCAGCCCCAGCATTTT,CASSNGKGNQPQHF
TRBV27,TRBD1,-,TRBJ1-1,TGTGCCAGCAGTTCTCCCAGACAGGGAGAGACTGAAGCTTTCTTT,CASSSPRQGETEAFF
TRBV7-9,-,-,TRBJ1-1,TGTGCCAGCAGCTTAACGTTTCAGGGCCCAGGCCACACTGAAGCTTTCTTT,CASSLTFQGPGHTEAFF
TRBV2,TRBD1,-,TRBJ1-6,TGTGCCAGCAGCCAGACAGGGGGGATTTCACCCCTCCACTTT,CASSQTGGISPLHF
TRBV4-1,-,-,TRBJ1-1,TGCGCCAGCAGCCAAGTTCGAATTACCCCGGTTGGGGAGAACACTGAAGCTTTCTTT,CASSQVRITPVGENTEAFF
TRBV5-1,-,-,TRBJ2-2,TGCGCCAGCAGAGAAGACACCGGGGAGCTGTTTTTT,CASREDTGELFF
TRBV7-2,-,-,TRBJ2-2,TGTGCCAGCAGCTTAGCCAGGGCCCACACCGGGGAGCTGTTTTTT,CASSLARAHTGELFF
TRBV7-9,TRBD1,-,TRBJ2-3,TGTGCCAGCAGCCTCGGGACAGGGGGCTTTGAAACAGATACGCAGTATTTT,CASSLGTGGFETDTQYF
TRBV14,-,-,TRBJ1-1,TGTGCCAGCAGCCATCCCGGGCGGAACACTGAAGCTTTCTTT,CASSHPGRNTEAFF
TRBV11-3,TRBD2,-,TRBJ2-1,TGTGCCAGCAGCTCCGCGGGGGGCAATGAGCAGTTCTTC,CASSSAGGNEQFF
TRBV6-5,-,-,TRBJ2-5,TGTGCCAGCAGTTTCGGGAGCCTGGGAGCCAGTGAGACCCAGTACTTC,CASSFGSLGASETQYF
TRBV2,-,many,TRBJ1-6,TGTGCCAGCAGTGAAAGGACGGGCAGGGTTGGTTCACCCCTCCACTTT,CASSERTGRVGSPLHF
TRBV5-6,TRBD2,-,TRBJ2-5,TGTGCCAGCAGCTTGGTATTAGCGGGGGGTAAAGAGACCCAGTACTTC,CASSLVLAGGKETQYF
TRBV6-5,-,-,TRBJ2-7,TGTGCCAGCAGTTACTCGGGCAGGGACACCTACGAGCAGTACTTC,CASSYSGRDTYEQYF
TRBV2,-,many,TRBJ1-4,TGTGCCAGCGCCAGGGTTGGTGAAAAACTGTTTTTT,CASARVGEKLFF
TRBV28,TRBD1,-,TRBJ2-2,TGTGCCATAGCAGAGGGGTCGAGACAGGGGACCGGGGAGCTGTTTTTT,CAIAEGSRQGTGELFF
TRBV20-1,-,few,TRBJ1-1,TGCAGTGCTAATAGGAACACTGAAGCTTTCTTT,CSANRNTEAFF
TRBV6-5,-,-,TRBJ1-5,TGTGCCAGCAGCGGGGGGGATGGTCAGCCCCAGCATTTT,CASSGGDGQPQHF
TRBV6-1,-,-,TRBJ1-5,TGTGCCAGCAGTGAACTCGGGTCGGGGCAGCCCCAGCATTTT,CASSELGSGQPQHF
TRBV28,-,-,TRBJ2-3,TGTGCCAGCAGTTTCAGTGGGGGCCTTTACACAGATACGCAGTATTTT,CASSFSGGLYTDTQYF
TRBV5-6,TRBD1,many,TRBJ1-2,TGTGCCAGCAGCTTGAAGCCGGGACAGGGAGGCTACACCTTC,CASSLKPGQGGYTF
TRBV28,-,once,TRBJ2-1,TGTGCCAGCAGCCGTGCCCTGCTCGTAACCGACAATGAGCAGTTCTTC,CASSRALLVTDNEQFF
TRBV4-1,-,-,TRBJ1-3,TGCGCCAGCAGCCAAGGACAGTACGGAAACACCATATATTTT,CASSQGQYGNTIYF